This T cell receptor beta chain was identified during a study of OX40 agonist ivuxolimab in advanced cancers. TCRdb's copy holds only in-frame clones and misses some; the assay was immunoSEQ multiplex PCR. This sample has roughly 80,000 clones, with approximately 86% found just once. Study-level results: Researchers did not establish what antigens the expanded peripheral T cells target. More expanded clones were seen, on average, in CD8+ T cells than in CD4+.

In the case of this clone: Its antigen is not identified.

The germline gives CDR1 SGHTA, CDR2 FQGNSA. With 2 bases removed from V and 9 bases from J, the gap between germline ends came to 8 bases. The CDR3 contains 12 residues. The chain links TRBV7-2 to TRBJ2-1; D uncertain. This TCR derives from an adult with an advanced solid tumor such as melanoma, head and neck, liver or kidney cancer. The material sequenced was CD4+ or CD8+ T cells sorted from blood, taken in a trial of the OX40 agonist ivuxolimab. CDR3 loop: CASSLLLGEQFF. In nucleotides, the CDR3 is TGTGCCAGCAGCTTACTTTTGGGTGAGCAGTTCTTC.